The rows below give T cell receptor beta chains drawn from one sample of a study of response to subunit inactivated influenza vaccine. A single record per CDR3 protein comes from TCRdb applying MiXCR to the RT-PCR reads. The sample lists 500,000 to 550,000 distinct CDR3 sequences, 20% to 25% occurring once. These same data were also listed under a study on T cells expressing NK-cell markers.

Sequenced material: CD4+ T cells sorted from PBMCs, taken 12 days after vaccination. All receptors come from a man aged 45-65 years who received an inactivated influenza vaccine. CDR3s include the opening cysteine and the closing phenylalanine or tryptophan. A D gene is named only where the DNA matches it firmly. Only part of the rows carry a size: once, few, many, or a class if the clone is expanded.

clone size	V gene	J gene	D gene	CDR3 protein	CDR3 DNA
few	TRBV24-1	TRBJ2-1	.	CATSDLPPPGGYGEQFF	TGTGCCACCAGTGATTTGCCCCCACCGGGCGGCTACGGTGAGCAGTTCTTC
once	TRBV20-1	TRBJ2-3	.	CSARAPLSTDTQYF	TGCAGTGCTAGAGCGCCACTTAGCACAGATACGCAGTATTTT
few	TRBV28	TRBJ2-1	TRBD2	CASKRGSYNEQFF	TGTGCCAGCAAGCGGGGCTCCTACAATGAGCAGTTCTTC
few	TRBV12-3/TRBV12-4	TRBJ2-5	.	CASTETVGETQYF	TGTGCCAGCACGGAGACAGTCGGCGAGACCCAGTACTTC
.	TRBV7-9	TRBJ2-1	.	CASSLVSAGSYNEQFF	TGTGCCAGCAGCTTAGTGTCTGCGGGGTCCTACAATGAGCAGTTCTTC
.	TRBV20-1	TRBJ2-3	TRBD2	CSAGPPSTSGTQYF	TGCAGTGCTGGACCGCCCTCCACTAGCGGTACGCAGTATTTT
.	TRBV4-2	TRBJ1-6	.	CASSQESQGWMNSPLHF	TGTGCCAGCAGCCAAGAAAGTCAGGGGTGGATGAATTCACCCCTCCACTTT
few	TRBV7-9	TRBJ2-1	.	CASSLVGQGDEQFF	TGTGCCAGCAGCTTAGTTGGCCAGGGAGATGAGCAGTTCTTC
few	TRBV10-3	TRBJ2-7	.	CAISDQTSHEQYF	TGTGCCATCAGTGACCAAACCTCCCACGAGCAGTACTTC
.	TRBV5-1	TRBJ2-2	TRBD2	CASSSPTSGIAGELFF	TGCGCCAGCAGCAGCCCGACTAGCGGGATAGCCGGGGAGCTGTTTTTT
.	TRBV25-1	TRBJ2-7	.	CASSHIEGWYEQYF	TGTGCCAGCAGCCACATTGAAGGTTGGTACGAGCAGTACTTC
.	TRBV12-3/TRBV12-4	TRBJ1-2	.	CASSLLMDYGYTF	TGTGCCAGCAGTTTGTTAATGGACTATGGCTACACCTTC
.	TRBV4-2	TRBJ2-7	TRBD1	CASSRKGQGTDEQYF	TGTGCCAGCAGCCGTAAGGGACAGGGGACGGACGAGCAGTACTTC
few	TRBV4-1	TRBJ1-3	.	CASSQHPNRGNTIYF	TGCGCCAGCAGCCAACACCCGAACAGAGGAAACACCATATATTTT
few	TRBV9	TRBJ2-5	TRBD2	CASNSPGLAGQETQYF	TGTGCCAGCAACAGTCCGGGACTAGCGGGACAAGAGACCCAGTACTTC
many	TRBV5-1	TRBJ2-2	.	CASSLAQGWDTGELFF	TGCGCCAGCAGCTTAGCCCAGGGATGGGACACCGGGGAGCTGTTTTTT
few	TRBV5-1	TRBJ2-2	.	CASSLEPSSGELFF	TGCGCCAGCAGCTTGGAGCCATCCTCTGGGGAGCTGTTTTTT
.	TRBV6-2/TRBV6-3	TRBJ2-1	TRBD2	CASRSLTSGYNEQFF	TGTGCCAGCAGATCCCTGACTAGCGGCTACAATGAGCAGTTCTTC
.	TRBV30	TRBJ2-2	.	CAWSVFRAGELFF	TGTGCCTGGAGTGTGTTCCGAGCCGGGGAGCTGTTTTTT
.	TRBV28	TRBJ1-2	TRBD1	CAGSRDRDDGYTF	TGTGCCGGTAGCAGGGACAGGGATGATGGCTACACCTTC
.	TRBV15	TRBJ2-5	TRBD1	CATSRGRGQETQYF	TGTGCCACCAGCAGAGGCAGGGGGCAAGAGACCCAGTACTTC
few	TRBV29-1	TRBJ2-2	.	CSVGLLYSGELFF	TGCAGCGTTGGCCTCCTATATTCCGGGGAGCTGTTTTTT